This TCR beta chain was captured by sequencing in a study of long-term antiretroviral therapy in people with HIV (dated by TCRdb to about 2022). Turning to the overall study: Collection of the earliest samples took place about a decade ahead of the 2015 WHO recommendation for immediate ART, at a time when ART was typically delayed until CD4 counts fell. Among the 30 to 35 participants with HIV, eleven were female. No cross-contamination during QIAcube processing turned up in test extractions that ran a monoclonal T-cell line alongside 33 polyclonal samples. A total of roughly 180 cryopreserved PBMC samples were contributed to the cohort by 30 adults with confirmed HIV infection, with samples collected serially over a mean of about 6 years (range 1-12). This retrospective serial study examined whether starting ART and sustained HIV suppression were associated with changes in the composition and diversity of the TRB repertoire in peripheral blood. Broad study findings and their caveats: Unsorted PBMC were profiled instead of sorted CD4+ and CD8+ T cells because pre-ART samples had limited cell numbers. Narrower CDR3 length ranges were observed in HIV repertoires than in controls, and an antigen-experienced repertoire with only a slight naive shift after ART was suggested by the network structure. Owing to limited PBMC availability, only the TCR beta chain was sequenced, without alpha chain pairing. Starting ART was linked to a significant rise in TRB diversity, yet even with long-term ART the diversity remained significantly lower than in transplant donor controls. Expanded TRB clones identified before ART initiation dominated the repertoire at all time points, although this dominance fluctuated and declined in many PLHIV after ART. Inferences about post-ART repertoire changes were limited because no data were available on ART adherence, viral resistance or therapy changes. The samples span the years 2004 to 2017, and the ART regimens used may be less effective than current regimens.

Participants were included only if at least one PBMC sample before ART initiation and at least two post-ART samples were available. Treatment was received in the United States of America by all participants with HIV. Cryopreserved samples of about 1-10 million PBMC were thawed and washed before DNA extraction. At the time of the earliest PBMC sample, participants with HIV were aged between about 20 and 54 years. Each participant contributed PBMC samples from 1-4 timepoints before ART initiation and 2-8 timepoints after ART initiation, with a median of 7 samples. Serial HIV viral load, CD4+ T-cell count, ART history and demographic data were obtained for every participant. Genomic DNA was extracted from unsorted PBMC with a Qiagen kit on a QIAcube, processed in batches of 12 samples. Comments on this clone: The clone's antigen remains unknown. The record has no base qualities; no much larger clone is one base away. Other DNA sequences of this sample code for an identical CDR3.

The immunoSEQ hsTCRB v3.0 assay was used at survey level resolution for TRB variable region sequencing. A depth of roughly 35,000-50,000 T-cell genomes per sample was targeted for TRB sequencing. Pooled TRB libraries were sequenced on an Illumina MiSeq with a v3 150-cycle kit. Per the authors' processing: Analysis of repertoires was carried out in R inside a reproducible Nextflow workflow spanning QC, data transformation and analysis. Custom analyses were implemented in LymphoSeq2, an R package for AIRR-Seq data exploration. Several samples that produced fewer than 5000 total TRB sequences were removed, so some 190 HIV repertoires were analyzed. Of the roughly 180 retained HIV repertoires, some 60 were collected before and 120 to 130 after ART initiation. Repertoires were downsampled to 5000 TRB nucleotide sequences, with summary statistics averaged over 100 downsampling iterations. TRB sequences were retained for analysis only if CDR3 regions of at least seven amino acids were present. Two measures captured diversity: a Shannon entropy-derived clonality score and the Gini coefficient. In the repertoire networks, any two of the top 5000 CDR3 amino acid sequences were linked whenever the two sequences differed by an edit distance of one. For TRB CDR3 amino acid sequences, antigen specificity groups and MHC restriction were predicted with GLIPH2. CDR3 amino acid sequences were matched against VDJdb and McPAS-TCR to flag known CMV, EBV, HIV or tissue antigen associations. Pre-ART, post-ART and control groups were compared with Wilcoxon signed-rank tests and Holm-Bonferroni correction. TCRdb mirrors the immuneACCESS table, restricted to in-frame sequences. Some clones are absent from its copies; in checked studies, under half trace to an unresolved V gene, and the reason for the others is unknown. V and J calls and clone size are as listed in that table; D and trimming were resolved from the DNA. Present in this sample are 25,000 to 35,000 clones, about 87% of which were seen just once. About 8% of the sample is held by the ten biggest clonotypes.

The specimen was unsorted PBMCs, collected 3.2 years before starting antiretroviral therapy. The sequence derives from a man aged 50 or older with HIV.

The sequenced DNA is TGTGCCAGCAATTTTGGCGGGGAGCTGTTTTTT. This sequence encodes CASNFGGELFF. This chain joins TRBV6-5 to TRBJ2-2, with the identity of the D gene unclear. V is cut by 7 bases and J by 7 bases, and the space between the germline ends is 7 bases. There are 11 amino acids in the CDR3, from cysteine to phenylalanine inclusive. Left in the record is the CDR3 DNA by itself, 33 bases read in frame from the first base. For CDR1 and CDR2, the germline V gene lists MNHEY and SVGAGI.